This T cell receptor (beta chain) derives from a study of OX40 agonist ivuxolimab in advanced cancers. The data were produced by immunoSEQ multiplex PCR, yet TCRdb's version contains in-frame clones alone and is incomplete. The repertoire holds tens of thousands of clones, with approximately 80% as singletons. Germline values: CDR1 ENHRY, CDR2 SYGVKD. The junction had 3 bases not matched to a gene; V was cut back by 5 bases and J by 0 bases. The length of the CDR3 is 14 residues. This clone was observed a single time. The TCR was taken from an adult with an advanced solid tumor such as melanoma, head and neck, liver or kidney cancer. The chain recombines TRBV10-3 with TRBJ1-2; the match to TRBD1 covers 7 bases. This specimen consisted of CD4+ or CD8+ T cells sorted from blood, obtained in a trial of the OX40 agonist ivuxolimab. The CDR3 DNA reads as TGTGCCATCAGTTACGGGACAGCTAACTATGGCTACACCTTC. Translation: CAISYGTANYGYTF.